This T cell receptor beta chain stems from a study of identifying expanded T cells in peripheral blood. The study, taken as a whole, reports: Across healthy donors, higher total template counts meant significantly greater approximately 2-week count variance. Over about two and four weeks, about 15 and 19 clones changed, versus roughly 1.1 between replicates.

This table comes from immunoSEQ multiplex PCR, and its TCRdb copy is limited to in-frame clones, with some not included. The sample includes 95,000 to 150,000 clones, roughly 80% seen only once; the top ten take less than 4%. No infections or other immune events were documented during collection. Note on this clone: Its antigen is not identified.

V was cut by 4 bases and J by 0 bases, with 15 bases left in between. In germline, CDR1 is SEHNR, CDR2 FQNEAQ (reference sequence). There are 16 residues in the CDR3. The J gene is TRBJ1-1, the V gene TRBV7-9; a weak D match, TRBD1 (5 bases). The sample taken for sequencing was blood. The receptor's source is a person aged 18 to 75 in good health. CDR3 in amino acids: CASSYRQRTMNTEAFF. The CDR3 bases are TGTGCCAGCAGCTATCGACAGAGAACAATGAACACTGAAGCTTTCTTT.